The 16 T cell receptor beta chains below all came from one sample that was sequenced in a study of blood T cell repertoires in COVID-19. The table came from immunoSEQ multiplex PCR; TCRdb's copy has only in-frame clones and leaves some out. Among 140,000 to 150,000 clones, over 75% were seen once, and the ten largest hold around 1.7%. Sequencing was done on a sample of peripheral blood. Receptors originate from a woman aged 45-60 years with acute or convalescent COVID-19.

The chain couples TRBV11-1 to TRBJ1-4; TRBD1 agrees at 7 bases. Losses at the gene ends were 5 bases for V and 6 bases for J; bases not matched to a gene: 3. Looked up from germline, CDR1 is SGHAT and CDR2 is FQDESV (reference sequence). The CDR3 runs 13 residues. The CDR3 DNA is TGTGCCAGCAGCCGCGGGACAGATGAAAAACTGTTTTTT. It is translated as CASSRGTDEKLFF.

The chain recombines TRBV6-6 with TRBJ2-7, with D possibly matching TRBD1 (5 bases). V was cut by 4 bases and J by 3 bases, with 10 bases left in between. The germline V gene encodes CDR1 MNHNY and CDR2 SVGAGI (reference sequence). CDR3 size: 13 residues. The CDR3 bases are TGTGCCAGCAGTTCCATCCAGGGCTACGAGCAGTACTTC. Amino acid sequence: CASSSIQGYEQYF.

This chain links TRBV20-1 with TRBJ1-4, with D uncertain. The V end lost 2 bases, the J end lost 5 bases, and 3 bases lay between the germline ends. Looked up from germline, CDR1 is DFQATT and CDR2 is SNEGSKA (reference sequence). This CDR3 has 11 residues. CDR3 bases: TGCAGTGCTAGACAGAATGAAAAACTGTTTTTT. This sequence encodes CSARQNEKLFF.

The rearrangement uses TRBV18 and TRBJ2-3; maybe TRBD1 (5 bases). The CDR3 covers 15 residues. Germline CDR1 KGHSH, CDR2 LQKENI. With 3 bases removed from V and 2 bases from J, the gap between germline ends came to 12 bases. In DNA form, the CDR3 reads TGTGCCAGCTCACCCAGGGATTTGGCCACAGATACGCAGTATTTT. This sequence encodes CASSPRDLATDTQYF.

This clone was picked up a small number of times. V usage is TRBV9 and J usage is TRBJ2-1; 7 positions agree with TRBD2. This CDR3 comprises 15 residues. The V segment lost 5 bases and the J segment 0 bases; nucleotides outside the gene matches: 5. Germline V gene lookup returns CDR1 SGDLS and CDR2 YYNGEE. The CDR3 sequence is CASREAGSSYNEQFF. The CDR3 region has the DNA TGTGCCAGCAGAGAAGCGGGAAGCTCCTACAATGAGCAGTTCTTC.

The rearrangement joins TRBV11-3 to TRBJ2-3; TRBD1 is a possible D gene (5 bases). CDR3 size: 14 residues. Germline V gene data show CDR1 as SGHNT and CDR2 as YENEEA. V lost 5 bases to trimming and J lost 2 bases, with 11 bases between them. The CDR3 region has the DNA TGTGCCAGCAGCCGCAGACAGCCCACAGATACGCAGTATTTT. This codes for CASSRRQPTDTQYF.

CDR3 DNA sequence: TGTGCCAGCAGTTCGCGGTTATCCTACAATGAGCAGTTCTTC. This gives the protein CASSSRLSYNEQFF. V is TRBV6-5 and J is TRBJ2-1; D call uncertain. CDR3 length equals 14 residues. Germline V gives CDR1 MNHEY, CDR2 SVGAGI. V dropped 4 bases and J dropped 1 base, with 8 bases sitting between them.

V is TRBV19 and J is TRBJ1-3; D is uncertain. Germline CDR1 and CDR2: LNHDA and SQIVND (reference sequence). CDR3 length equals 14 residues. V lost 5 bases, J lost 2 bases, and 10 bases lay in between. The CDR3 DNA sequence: TGTGCCAGTAGTCGGGAGCTGACTGGAAACACCATATATTTT. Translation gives CASSRELTGNTIYF.

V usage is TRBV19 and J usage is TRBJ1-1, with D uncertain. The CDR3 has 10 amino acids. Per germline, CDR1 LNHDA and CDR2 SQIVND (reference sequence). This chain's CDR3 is CVAGRIEAFF. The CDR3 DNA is TGTGTCGCCGGGAGGATTGAAGCTTTCTTT. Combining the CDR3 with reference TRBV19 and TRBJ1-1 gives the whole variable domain DGGITQSPKYLFRKEGQNVTLSCEQNLNHDAMYWYRQDPGQGLRLIYYSQIVNDFQKGDIAEGYSVSREKKESFPLTVTSAQKNPTAFYLCVAGRIEAFFGQGTRLTVV.

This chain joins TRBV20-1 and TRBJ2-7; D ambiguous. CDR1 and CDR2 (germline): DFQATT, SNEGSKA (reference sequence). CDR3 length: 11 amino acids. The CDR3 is CRVLSGHEQYF. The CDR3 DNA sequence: TGCAGGGTCTTATCTGGCCACGAGCAGTACTTC.

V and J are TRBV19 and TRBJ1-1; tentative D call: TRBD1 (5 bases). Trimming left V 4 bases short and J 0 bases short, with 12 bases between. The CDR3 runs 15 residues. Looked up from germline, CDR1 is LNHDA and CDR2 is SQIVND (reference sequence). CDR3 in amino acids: CASSTLTAMNTEAFF. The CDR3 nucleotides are TGTGCCAGTAGTACTCTGACAGCAATGAACACTGAAGCTTTCTTT. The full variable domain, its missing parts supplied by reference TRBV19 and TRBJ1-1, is DGGITQSPKYLFRKEGQNVTLSCEQNLNHDAMYWYRQDPGQGLRLIYYSQIVNDFQKGDIAEGYSVSREKKESFPLTVTSAQKNPTAFYLCASSTLTAMNTEAFFGQGTRLTVV.

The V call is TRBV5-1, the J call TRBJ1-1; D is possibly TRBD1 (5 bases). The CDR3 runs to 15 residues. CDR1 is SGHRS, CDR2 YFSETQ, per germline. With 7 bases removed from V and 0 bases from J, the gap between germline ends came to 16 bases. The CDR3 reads CASYEGAGVNTEAFF. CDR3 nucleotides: TGCGCCAGCTACGAAGGAGCGGGGGTGAACACTGAAGCTTTCTTT.

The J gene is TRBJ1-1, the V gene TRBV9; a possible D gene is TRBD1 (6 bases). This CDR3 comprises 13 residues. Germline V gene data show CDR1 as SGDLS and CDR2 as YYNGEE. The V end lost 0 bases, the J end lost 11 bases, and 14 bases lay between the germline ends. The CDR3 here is CASSVDQIRGAFF. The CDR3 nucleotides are TGTGCCAGCAGCGTAGACCAGATAAGGGGGGCTTTCTTT. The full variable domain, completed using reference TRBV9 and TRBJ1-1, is DSGVTQTPKHLITATGQRVTLRCSPRSGDLSVYWYQQSLDQGLQFLIQYYNGEERAKGNILERFSAQQFPDLHSELNLSSLELGDSALYFCASSVDQIRGAFFGQGTRLTVV.

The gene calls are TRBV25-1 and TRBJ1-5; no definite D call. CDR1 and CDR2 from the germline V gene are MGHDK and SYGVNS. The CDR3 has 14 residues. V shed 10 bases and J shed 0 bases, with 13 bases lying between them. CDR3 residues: CATSGSYSNQPQHF. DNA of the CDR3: TGTGCCACCTCAGGCAGTTATAGCAATCAGCCCCAGCATTTT.

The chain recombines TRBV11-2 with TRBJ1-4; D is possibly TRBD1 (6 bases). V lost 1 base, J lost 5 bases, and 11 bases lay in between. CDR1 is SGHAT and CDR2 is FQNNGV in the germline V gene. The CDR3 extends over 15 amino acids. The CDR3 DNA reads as TGTGCCAGCAGCTTAGGTGCGGGGGGCAATGAAAAACTGTTTTTT. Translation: CASSLGAGGNEKLFF.

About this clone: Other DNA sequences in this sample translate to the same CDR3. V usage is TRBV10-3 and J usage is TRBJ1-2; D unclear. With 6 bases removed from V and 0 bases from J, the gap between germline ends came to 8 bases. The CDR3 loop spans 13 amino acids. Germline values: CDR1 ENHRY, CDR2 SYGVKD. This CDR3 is CAISAGTNYGYTF. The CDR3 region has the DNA TGTGCCATCAGCGCCGGGACTAACTATGGCTACACCTTC.